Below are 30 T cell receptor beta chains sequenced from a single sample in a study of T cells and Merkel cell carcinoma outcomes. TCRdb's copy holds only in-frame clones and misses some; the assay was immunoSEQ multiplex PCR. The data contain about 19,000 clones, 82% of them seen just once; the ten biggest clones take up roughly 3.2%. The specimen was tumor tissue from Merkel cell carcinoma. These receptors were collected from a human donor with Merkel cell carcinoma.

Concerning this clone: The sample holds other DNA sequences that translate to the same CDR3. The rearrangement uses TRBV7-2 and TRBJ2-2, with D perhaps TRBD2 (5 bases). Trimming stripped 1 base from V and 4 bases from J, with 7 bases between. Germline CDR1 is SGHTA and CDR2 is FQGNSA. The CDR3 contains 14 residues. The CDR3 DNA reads TGTGCCAGCAGCTTAGGGGCGGGCACCGGGGAGCTGTTTTTT. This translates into CASSLGAGTGELFF.

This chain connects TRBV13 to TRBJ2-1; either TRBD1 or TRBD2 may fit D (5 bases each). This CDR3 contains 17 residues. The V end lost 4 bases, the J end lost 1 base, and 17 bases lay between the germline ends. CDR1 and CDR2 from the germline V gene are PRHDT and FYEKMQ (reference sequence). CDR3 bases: TGTGCCAGCAGCTCCAATTGGCCGGGGCTATCCTACAATGAGCAGTTCTTC. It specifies CASSSNWPGLSYNEQFF. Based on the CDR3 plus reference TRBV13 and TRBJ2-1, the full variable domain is AAGVIQSPRHLIKEKRETATLKCYPIPRHDTVYWYQQGPGQDPQFLISFYEKMQSDKGSIPDRFSAQQFSDYHSELNMSSLELGDSALYFCASSSNWPGLSYNEQFFGPGTRLTVL.

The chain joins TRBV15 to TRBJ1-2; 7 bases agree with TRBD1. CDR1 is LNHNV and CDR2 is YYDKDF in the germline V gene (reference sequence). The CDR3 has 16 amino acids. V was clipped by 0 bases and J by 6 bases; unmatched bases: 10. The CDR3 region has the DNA TGTGCCACCAGCAGAGATCTCTCAGGGGGATTTGATGGCTACACCTTC. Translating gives CATSRDLSGGFDGYTF.

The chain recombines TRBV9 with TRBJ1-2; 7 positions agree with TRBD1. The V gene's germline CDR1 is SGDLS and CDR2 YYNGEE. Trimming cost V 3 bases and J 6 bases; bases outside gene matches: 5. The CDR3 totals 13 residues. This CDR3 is CASSASGGDGYTF. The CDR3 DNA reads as TGTGCCAGCAGCGCGTCAGGGGGGGATGGCTACACCTTC.

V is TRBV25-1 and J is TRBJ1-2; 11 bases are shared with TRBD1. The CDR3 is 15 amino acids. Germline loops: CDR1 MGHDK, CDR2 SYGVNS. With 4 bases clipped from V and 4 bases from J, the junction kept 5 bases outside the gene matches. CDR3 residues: CASSGTGQGVYGYTF. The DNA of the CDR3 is TGTGCCAGCAGTGGGACGGGACAGGGGGTCTATGGCTACACCTTC.

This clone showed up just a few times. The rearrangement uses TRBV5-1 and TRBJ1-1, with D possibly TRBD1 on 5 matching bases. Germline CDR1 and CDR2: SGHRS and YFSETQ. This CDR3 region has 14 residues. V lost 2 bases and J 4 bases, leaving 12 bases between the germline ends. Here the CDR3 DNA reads TGCGCCAGCAGCTTACTCAGGGAATCCACTGAAGCTTTCTTT. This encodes CASSLLRESTEAFF.

For the CDR3, the DNA is TGTGCCAGCAGTAGAGGGGCCAACGTCCTGACTTTC. This translates into CASSRGANVLTF. The chain couples TRBV27 to TRBJ2-6; no firm D call. The ends were cut back, 5 bases at V and 4 bases at J, with 3 bases in the middle. Germline CDR1 is MNHEY and CDR2 is SMNVEV (reference sequence). The length of the CDR3 is 12 residues.

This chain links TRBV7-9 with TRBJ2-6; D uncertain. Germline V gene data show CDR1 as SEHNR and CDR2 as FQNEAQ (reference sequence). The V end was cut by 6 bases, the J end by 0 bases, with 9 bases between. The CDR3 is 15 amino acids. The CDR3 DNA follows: TGTGCCAGCAGGGAGACACCCTCTGGGGCCAACGTCCTGACTTTC. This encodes CASRETPSGANVLTF. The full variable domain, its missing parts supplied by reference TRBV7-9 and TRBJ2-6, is DTGVSQNPRHKITKRGQNVTFRCDPISEHNRLYWYRQTLGQGPEFLTYFQNEAQLEKSRLLSDRFSAERPKGSFSTLEIQRTEQGDSAMYLCASRETPSGANVLTFGAGSRLTVL.

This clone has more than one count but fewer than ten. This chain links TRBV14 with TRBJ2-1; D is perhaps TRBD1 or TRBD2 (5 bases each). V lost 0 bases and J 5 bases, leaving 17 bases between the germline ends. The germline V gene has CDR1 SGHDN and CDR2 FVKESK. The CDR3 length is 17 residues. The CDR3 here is CASSQDIAGLGDNEQFF. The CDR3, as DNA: TGTGCCAGCAGCCAAGATATCGCGGGCCTGGGGGACAATGAGCAGTTCTTC.

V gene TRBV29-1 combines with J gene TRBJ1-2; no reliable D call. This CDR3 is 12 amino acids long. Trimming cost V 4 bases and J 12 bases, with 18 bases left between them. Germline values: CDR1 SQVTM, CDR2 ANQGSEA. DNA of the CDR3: TGCAGCGTTGTATTGCCGGCCCTGGGAGACACCTTC. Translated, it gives CSVVLPALGDTF.

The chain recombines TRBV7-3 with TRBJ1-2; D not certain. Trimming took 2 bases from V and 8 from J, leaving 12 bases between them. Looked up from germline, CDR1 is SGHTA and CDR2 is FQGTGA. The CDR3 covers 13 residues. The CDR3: CASSLLGGSGYTF. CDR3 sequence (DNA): TGTGCCAGCAGCTTATTGGGAGGCTCGGGCTACACCTTC.

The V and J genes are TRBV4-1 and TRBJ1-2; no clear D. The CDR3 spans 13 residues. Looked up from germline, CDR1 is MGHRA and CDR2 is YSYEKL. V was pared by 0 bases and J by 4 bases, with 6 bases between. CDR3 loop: CASSQDVGYGYTF. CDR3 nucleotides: TGCGCCAGCAGCCAAGATGTGGGCTATGGCTACACCTTC.

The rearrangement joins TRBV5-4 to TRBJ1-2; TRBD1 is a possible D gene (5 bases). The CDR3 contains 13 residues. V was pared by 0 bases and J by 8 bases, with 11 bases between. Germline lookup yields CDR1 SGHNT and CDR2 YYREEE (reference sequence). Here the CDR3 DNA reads TGTGCCAGCAGCTTGGAACCAGGGCGCGGCTACACCTTC. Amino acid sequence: CASSLEPGRGYTF.

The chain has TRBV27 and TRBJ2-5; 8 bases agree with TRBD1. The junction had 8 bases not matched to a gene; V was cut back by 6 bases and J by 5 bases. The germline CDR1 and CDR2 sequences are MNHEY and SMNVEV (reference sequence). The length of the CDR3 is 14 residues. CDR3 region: CASRVRGRGETQYF. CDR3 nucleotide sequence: TGTGCCAGCAGGGTCAGGGGGCGCGGTGAGACCCAGTACTTC.

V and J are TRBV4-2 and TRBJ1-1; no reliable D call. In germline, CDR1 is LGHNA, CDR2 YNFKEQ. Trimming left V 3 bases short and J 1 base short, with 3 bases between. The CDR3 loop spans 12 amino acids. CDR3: CASSHENTEAFF. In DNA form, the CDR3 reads TGTGCCAGCAGCCATGAGAACACTGAAGCTTTCTTT.

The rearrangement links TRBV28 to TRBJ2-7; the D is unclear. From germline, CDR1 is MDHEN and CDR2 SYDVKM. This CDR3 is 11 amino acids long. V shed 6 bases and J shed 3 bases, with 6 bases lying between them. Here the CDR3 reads CASSPLYEQYF. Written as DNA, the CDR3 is TGTGCCAGCAGCCCACTCTACGAGCAGTACTTC.

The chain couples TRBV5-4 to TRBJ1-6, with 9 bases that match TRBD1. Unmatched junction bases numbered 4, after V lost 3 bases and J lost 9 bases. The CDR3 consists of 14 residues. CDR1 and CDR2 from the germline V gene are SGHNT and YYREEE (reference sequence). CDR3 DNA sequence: TGTGCCAGCAGCTCGGACAGGGGTAGTTCACCCCTCCACTTT. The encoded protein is CASSSDRGSSPLHF.

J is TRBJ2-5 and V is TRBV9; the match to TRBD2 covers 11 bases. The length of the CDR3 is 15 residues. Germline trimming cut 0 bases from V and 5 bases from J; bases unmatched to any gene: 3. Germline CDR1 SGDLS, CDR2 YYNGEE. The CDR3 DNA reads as TGTGCCAGCAGCGTAGCTAGCGGGGGGATTGAGACCCAGTACTTC. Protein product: CASSVASGGIETQYF.

For the CDR3, the DNA is TGCGCCAGCAGCTTGGGTCTAGCGGGAGTGCCAGATACGCAGTATTTT. Encoded protein: CASSLGLAGVPDTQYF. This chain uses TRBV5-1 with TRBJ2-3, with 10 bases aligning to TRBD2. Germline V gene sequence: CDR1 SGHRS, CDR2 YFSETQ. The CDR3 runs 16 residues. J gave up 4 bases and V 0 bases, and 5 bases lay outside the gene matches.

CDR3 sequence reads: CASSPTWGEQYF. The CDR3 DNA reads as TGTGCCAGCAGTCCAACGTGGGGCGAGCAGTACTTC. V gene TRBV4-2 combines with J gene TRBJ2-7; D not certain. Germline V lookup: CDR1 LGHNA, CDR2 YNFKEQ. This CDR3 is built from 12 residues. V was cut by 6 bases and J by 6 bases, with 12 bases left in between.

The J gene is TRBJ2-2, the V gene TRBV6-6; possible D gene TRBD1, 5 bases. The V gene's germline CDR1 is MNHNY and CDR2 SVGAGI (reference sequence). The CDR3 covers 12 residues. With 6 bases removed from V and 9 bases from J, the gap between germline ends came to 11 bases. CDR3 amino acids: CASSGRDRELFF. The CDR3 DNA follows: TGTGCCAGCAGCGGCAGGGATCGGGAGCTGTTTTTT.

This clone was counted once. CDR3 region: CSVTGVSGGTDTQYF. Written as DNA, the CDR3 is TGCAGCGTCACCGGGGTCAGCGGGGGCACAGATACGCAGTATTTT. This sequence joins TRBV29-1 and TRBJ2-3; 7 bases align to TRBD2. CDR1 is SQVTM and CDR2 is ANQGSEA in the germline V gene. CDR3 length: 15 residues. V lost 6 bases to trimming and J lost 1 base; unmatched junction nucleotides: 10.

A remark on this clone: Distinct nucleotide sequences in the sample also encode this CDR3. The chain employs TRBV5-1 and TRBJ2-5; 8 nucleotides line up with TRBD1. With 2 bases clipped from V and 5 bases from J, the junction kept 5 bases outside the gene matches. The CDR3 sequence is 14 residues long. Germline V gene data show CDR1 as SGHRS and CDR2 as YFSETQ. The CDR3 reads CASSLTGGGETQYF. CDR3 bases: TGCGCCAGCAGCTTAACAGGGGGTGGGGAGACCCAGTACTTC.

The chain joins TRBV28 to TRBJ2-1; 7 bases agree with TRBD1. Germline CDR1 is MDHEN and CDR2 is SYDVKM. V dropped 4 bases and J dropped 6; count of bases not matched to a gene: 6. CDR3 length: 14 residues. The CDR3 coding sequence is TGTGCCAGCAGTTGGGACAGCCCCGGCAATGAGCAGTTCTTC. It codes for CASSWDSPGNEQFF. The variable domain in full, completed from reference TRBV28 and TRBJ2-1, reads DVKVTQSSRYLVKRTGEKVFLECVQDMDHENMFWYRQDPGLGLRLIYFSYDVKMKEKGDIPEGYSVSREKKERFSLILESASTNQTSMYLCASSWDSPGNEQFFGPGTRLTVL.

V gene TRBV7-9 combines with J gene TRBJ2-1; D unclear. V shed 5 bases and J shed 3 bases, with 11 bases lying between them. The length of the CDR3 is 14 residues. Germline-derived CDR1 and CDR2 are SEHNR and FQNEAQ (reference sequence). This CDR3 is CASSPEGFYNEQFF. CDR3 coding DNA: TGTGCCAGCAGCCCCGAAGGGTTCTACAATGAGCAGTTCTTC. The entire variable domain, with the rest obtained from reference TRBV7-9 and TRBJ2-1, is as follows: DTGVSQNPRHKITKRGQNVTFRCDPISEHNRLYWYRQTLGQGPEFLTYFQNEAQLEKSRLLSDRFSAERPKGSFSTLEIQRTEQGDSAMYLCASSPEGFYNEQFFGPGTRLTVL.

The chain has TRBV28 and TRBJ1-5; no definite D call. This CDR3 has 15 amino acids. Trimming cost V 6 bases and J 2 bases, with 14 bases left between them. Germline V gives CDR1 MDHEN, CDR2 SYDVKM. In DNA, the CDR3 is TGTGCCAGCAGCCCCCCCAACGGCGGCAATCAGCCCCAGCATTTT. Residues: CASSPPNGGNQPQHF. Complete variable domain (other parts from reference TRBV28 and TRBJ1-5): DVKVTQSSRYLVKRTGEKVFLECVQDMDHENMFWYRQDPGLGLRLIYFSYDVKMKEKGDIPEGYSVSREKKERFSLILESASTNQTSMYLCASSPPNGGNQPQHFGDGTRLSIL.

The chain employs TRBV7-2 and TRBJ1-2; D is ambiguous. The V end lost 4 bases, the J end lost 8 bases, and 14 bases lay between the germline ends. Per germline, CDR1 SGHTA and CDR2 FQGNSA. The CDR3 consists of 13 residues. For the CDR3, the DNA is TGTGCCAGCAGCTCGGGGATTAATCTCGGCTACACCTTC. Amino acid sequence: CASSSGINLGYTF.

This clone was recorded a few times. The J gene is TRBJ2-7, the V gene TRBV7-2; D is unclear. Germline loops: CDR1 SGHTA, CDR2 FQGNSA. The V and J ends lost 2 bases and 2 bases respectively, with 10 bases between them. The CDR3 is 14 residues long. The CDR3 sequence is CASSLSQAAYEQYF. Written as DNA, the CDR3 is TGTGCCAGCAGCTTATCTCAGGCAGCCTACGAGCAGTACTTC.

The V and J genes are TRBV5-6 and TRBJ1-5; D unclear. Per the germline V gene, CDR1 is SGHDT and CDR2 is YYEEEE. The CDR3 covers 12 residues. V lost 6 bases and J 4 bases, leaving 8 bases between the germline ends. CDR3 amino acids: CASTVQNQPQHF. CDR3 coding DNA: TGTGCCAGCACCGTCCAGAATCAGCCCCAGCATTTT.

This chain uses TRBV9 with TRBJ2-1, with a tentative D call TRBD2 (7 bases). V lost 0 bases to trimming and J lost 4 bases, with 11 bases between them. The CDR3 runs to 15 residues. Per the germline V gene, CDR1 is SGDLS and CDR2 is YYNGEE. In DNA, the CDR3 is TGTGCCAGCAGCGTAGGCGGGGGCTCTTACAATGAGCAGTTCTTC. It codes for CASSVGGGSYNEQFF.